This T cell receptor (beta chain) was observed in a study of spatial heterogeneity in lung cancer. With 1 base removed from V and 8 bases from J, the gap between germline ends came to 8 bases. The CDR3 is 12 residues long. Germline CDR1 and CDR2: SGHAT and FQNNGV. Time point indicated: sample taken at primary tumor resection. This clonotype was counted many times. TCRdb processed the 5' RACE reads anew with MiXCR; each CDR3 protein has one entry. The table has about 45,000 distinct CDR3 sequences, roughly 13% seen once. The sample in question was PBMCs, obtained at surgery. The rearrangement links TRBV11-2 to TRBJ1-1, with D perhaps TRBD1 (6 bases). The sequence derives from a male donor with early-stage non-small cell lung cancer. CDR3 loop: CASSLAGTEAFF. The CDR3 nucleotides are TGTGCCAGCAGCTTAGCCGGGACAGAAGCTTTCTTT.